This TCR beta chain was found in a study of T-cell memory formation after mild COVID-19. Study-wide results and caveats: Clones that contracted from day 15 to 85 had balanced CD4/CD8; later expanders were CD4+ biased. A second wave of clones peaked on day 37, and their SARS-CoV-2 specificity went unconfirmed. Contracting CD4+ clones sat mainly in CM and EM; CD8+ in EMRA. Pre-infection memory carried some responding clones, suggesting that cross-reactive memory joined.

TCRdb ran MiXCR on the 5' RACE reads and lists one entry per CDR3 protein. This sample carries more than 250,000 distinct CDR3 sequences, approximately 19% of them seen once, and the ten largest clones take under 30%. Germline V gene lookup returns CDR1 SGHAT and CDR2 FQDESV (reference sequence). The CDR3 length is 15 residues. The trim removed 5 bases at V and 3 bases at J, leaving 6 bases unmatched. Concerning this clonotype: What it binds is unknown.

The rearrangement links TRBV11-1 to TRBJ2-1; 8 nucleotides match TRBD2. The source of this sequence is a man younger than 35 who had mild COVID-19 (a few samples of this study predate the infection). Cell type and time point are not known. Sequences were obtained from PBMCs or a T cell subset sorted from them (not recorded which). The CDR3, as DNA: TGTGCCAGCAGCCAAGCGGGGGCTAGCTACAATGAGCAGTTCTTC. Its translation: CASSQAGASYNEQFF.